These 2 T cell receptor beta chains originate from one sample sequenced in a study of T cell changes during pregnancy in multiple sclerosis. Assay used: immunoSEQ multiplex PCR; TCRdb lists only in-frame clones, some missing. The repertoire holds 45,000 to 60,000 clones, with just over 90% as singletons. The starting material was peripheral blood, obtained in the second trimester of pregnancy. Receptor source: a female donor with multiple sclerosis, enrolled in a pregnancy study.

The chain uses TRBV27 and TRBJ2-1; unclear D gene. The CDR3 spans 13 residues. Germline V gives CDR1 MNHEY, CDR2 SMNVEV (reference sequence). Trimming took off 0 bases at V and 8 bases at J, with 8 bases between the two ends. The CDR3 sequence is CASSLSRRHEQFF. The DNA of the CDR3 is TGTGCCAGCAGTTTATCGCGCCGTCATGAGCAGTTCTTC.

V usage is TRBV27 and J usage is TRBJ2-2, with 8 bases identical to TRBD1. Per germline, CDR1 MNHEY and CDR2 SMNVEV (reference sequence). With V trimmed by 2 bases and J by 4 bases, 9 bases remained unmatched. The CDR3 runs 17 residues. CDR3 loop: CASSLVGSRGLTGELFF. The CDR3 DNA follows: TGTGCCAGCAGTTTAGTGGGGAGCAGGGGGCTCACCGGGGAGCTGTTTTTT.